The next 8 T cell receptor beta chains were all read from a single sample in a study of T cells expressing NK-cell markers. TCRdb processed the 5' RACE reads again and assigns one entry to each CDR3 protein, with no DNA. This sample contains 450,000 to 600,000 distinct CDR3 sequences. The specimen was blood T cells: a sorted CD56 or NKG2C T cell subset, CD4+ or CD8+ T cells, or bulk PBMC T cells (not recorded which). These receptor sequences come from a man between 18 and 35 years old in good health.

The chain couples TRBV6-2 or TRBV6-3 to TRBJ2-1; TCRdb designates TRBD2, a call that cannot be tested without DNA. Germline loops: CDR1 MNHEY, CDR2 SVGEGT. The CDR3 spans 15 residues. CDR3 loop: CASSYVSGSRNEQFF.

The chain recombines TRBV7-3 with TRBJ2-3; TCRdb's D call of TRBD1 is untestable without DNA. There are 15 residues in the CDR3. In germline, CDR1 is SGHTA, CDR2 FQGTGA. The CDR3 is CASSVMGGSTDTQYF.

The chain combines TRBV6-1 with TRBJ2-1; the TRBD2 assignment by TCRdb is unverifiable without DNA. The length of the CDR3 is 15 residues. Germline V gene sequence: CDR1 MNHNS, CDR2 SASEGT. The CDR3 sequence is CASSRTSGRAREQFF.

This chain connects TRBV11-3 to TRBJ2-2; with no DNA, the TCRdb D assignment of TRBD2 cannot be verified. Germline CDR1 and CDR2: SGHNT and YENEEA. This CDR3 contains 14 residues. CDR3 sequence reads: CASERLARTGELFF.

The rearrangement joins TRBV20-1 to TRBJ2-1; TCRdb's D call, TRBD2, is unchecked because there is no DNA. Germline CDR1 reads DFQATT; CDR2 reads SNEGSKA (reference sequence). This CDR3 region has 14 residues. The CDR3 is CSARLAGGRDEQFF.

The chain joins TRBV6-5 to TRBJ2-6; TCRdb designates TRBD1, a call that cannot be tested without DNA. The CDR3 totals 19 residues. The germline CDR1 and CDR2 sequences are MNHEY and SVGAGI. CDR3 amino acids: CASSYLGGGPSSGANVLTF.

CDR3 region: CASRREGHYEQFF. The V call is TRBV6-1, the J call TRBJ2-1; without DNA, the TCRdb call of TRBD2 cannot be checked. The CDR3 length is 13 residues. The germline CDR1 and CDR2 sequences are MNHNS and SASEGT.

V usage is TRBV7-2 and J usage is TRBJ2-3. In germline, CDR1 is SGHTA, CDR2 FQGNSA. The CDR3 is 13 amino acids. The CDR3 is CASSGNSTDTQYF.